The 22 T cell receptor beta chains below come from one sample, sequenced in a study of T cell clonality in common variable immunodeficiency. General study results and limits: Reportedly, TCR beta sequences from common variable immunodeficiency showed fewer deletions and N-nucleotide insertions.

Measured with immunoSEQ multiplex PCR; TCRdb has only the in-frame clones, and not every one. The sample shows about 28,000 clones, none of them appearing just once. The antigens for these receptors are not known. Sequencing was done on a sample of peripheral blood mononuclear cells. The source of these receptors is a human donor with common variable immunodeficiency.

This clone ranks as medium-sized (0.01 to 0.1%). Read data end 3 residues before the CDR3 end; the end is taken from the germline J gene. This rearrangement joins TRBV15 to TRBJ2-5; perhaps TRBD1 as D (6 bases). Germline CDR1 LNHNV, CDR2 YYDKDF (reference sequence). There are 14 residues in the CDR3. Trimming took off 7 bases at V and 1 base at J, with 13 bases between the two ends. CDR3 loop: CATTSADSQETQYF. The CDR3 DNA, read in part, is TGTGCCACCACCTCCGCGGACAGCCAAGAGACC.

Of note for this clone: The read ends 3 residues shy of where the CDR3 ends; the end is completed using the germline J gene. This rearrangement joins TRBV7-3 to TRBJ2-7; TRBD2 matches 7 bases. J was trimmed by 1 base and V by 5 bases; bases with no gene match: 8. CDR1 and CDR2 from the germline V gene are SGHTA and FQGTGA. The CDR3 is made up of 15 amino acids. The sequenced part of the CDR3 DNA is TGTGCCAGCAGCCTCGATGCTAGCGGATCCTACGAG. Translation: CASSLDASGSYE. The entire CDR3 protein is CASSLDASGSYEQYF.

This clone turned up a few times. The CDR3 goes on 3 residues after the read ends, and that part is filled in from the germline J gene. The genes are TRBV2 and TRBJ2-1; TRBD1 matches at 7 bases. The ends lost 6 bases at V and 8 bases at J; junction bases unmatched: 10. The germline V gene encodes CDR1 SNHLY and CDR2 FYNNEI. The CDR3 spans 14 residues. The DNA read from the CDR3 is TGTGCCAGCAGGCCCGGGACAGTTCGAGATGAG. Encoded protein: CASRPGTVRDE. The entire CDR3 protein reads CASRPGTVRDEQFF.

This clone was counted between two and nine times. The read terminates 3 residues ahead of where the CDR3 ends, so the germline J gene completes it. This rearrangement joins TRBV19 to TRBJ2-7, with a possible D match to TRBD1 (5 bases). V dropped 5 bases and J dropped 0 bases, with 11 bases sitting between them. This CDR3 is 14 amino acids long. Germline V gives CDR1 LNHDA, CDR2 SQIVND (reference sequence). The CDR3 sequence is CASSRDSLSYEQYF. Incomplete CDR3 DNA: TGTGCCAGTAGTCGCGACAGCCTCTCCTACGAG.

This clone has a count of ten or more. The read terminates 3 residues ahead of where the CDR3 ends, so the germline J gene completes it. The V gene is TRBV5-6, the J gene TRBJ1-2, with D possibly TRBD1 on 5 matching bases. This CDR3 spans 11 amino acids. Germline V gives CDR1 SGHDT, CDR2 YYEEEE. CDR3 in amino acids: CASSGTLGYTF. The covered CDR3 bases are TGTGCCAGCAGCGGGACTCTAGGC.

This clone was observed a handful of times. Its ends do not fully match the called genes, so a read error is possible. The read gets to within 3 residues of the CDR3 end, and the germline J gene fills in the rest. This sequence joins TRBV7-7 and TRBJ2-1, with D perhaps matching TRBD1 (6 bases). Germline CDR1 reads SSHAT; CDR2 reads FNYEAQ (reference sequence). The CDR3 consists of 15 residues. The CDR3 sequence: CASSYRESRVNEQFF. The CDR3 bases that were read are TGTGCTAGCAGCTACAGGGAAAGTCGGGTCAATGAG.

This clone was seen only a few times. CDR3 DNA (partial): TGTGCCAGCAGTTTGAGGGCGGGGGGCTCCTACGAG. Translated: CASSLRAGGSYE. The whole CDR3 sequence reads CASSLRAGGSYEQYF. J is TRBJ2-7 and V is TRBV7-9; TRBD2 agrees at 8 bases. The missing CDR3 end, 3 residues past where the read stops, is filled in from the germline J gene. V gave up 6 bases and J gave up 0 bases; unmatched junction bases: 7. Germline-derived CDR1 and CDR2 are SEHNR and FQNEAQ (reference sequence). The CDR3 contains 15 residues.

This clone is categorized as medium-sized. The observed sequence ends 3 residues before the CDR3 terminus, with the missing tail filled in from the germline J gene. This rearrangement joins TRBV3-1 (or the pseudogene TRBV3-2) to TRBJ1-1, with D tentatively TRBD1 (6 bases). Per germline, CDR1 LGHDT and CDR2 YNNKEL (reference sequence). This CDR3 is built from 16 residues. Trimming took 0 bases from V and 6 from J, leaving 17 bases between them. The sequenced CDR3 bases are TGTGCCAGCAGCCAAGAAATGAAACAGGGTGTCGCTGAA. Translation: CASSQEMKQGVAE. The entire CDR3 is CASSQEMKQGVAEAFF.

This clone was seen at least ten times. Read sequence stops 3 residues before the CDR3 end, and the germline J gene provides the missing end. The V gene is TRBV7-8, the J gene TRBJ2-7, with D possibly matching TRBD1 (6 bases). Germline loops: CDR1 SGHVS, CDR2 FQNEAQ. V dropped 5 bases and J dropped 5 bases, with 19 bases sitting between them. The CDR3 covers 15 residues. CDR3 sequence reads: CASSAEQGIADEQYF. CDR3 DNA, as far as it was read: TGTGCCAGCAGCGCCGAACAGGGAATTGCAGACGAG. Based on the CDR3 plus reference TRBV7-8 and TRBJ2-7, the full variable domain is GAGVSQSPRYKVAKRGQDVALRCDPISGHVSLFWYQQALGQGPEFLTYFQNEAQLDKSGLPSDRFFAERPEGSVSTLKIQRTQQEDSAVYLCASSAEQGIADEQYFGPGTRLTVT.

In its sample, this clone was seen a few times. The missing CDR3 end, 3 residues past where the read stops, is filled in from the germline J gene. The chain couples TRBV18 to TRBJ1-1, with TRBD1 matching 8 bases. The V and J ends lost 6 bases and 6 bases, in that order; junction bases with no gene match: 12. Germline V gene data show CDR1 as KGHSH and CDR2 as LQKENI. This CDR3 spans 15 amino acids. The CDR3 region is CASSTQAGGGAEAFF. The CDR3 DNA, read in part, is TGTGCCAGCTCTACCCAGGCAGGGGGCGGAGCTGAA.

A few counts support this clone. The chain's CDR3 is CASSIGFRGQSNQPQHF. Partial CDR3 DNA: TGTGCCAGTAGTATAGGATTTCGCGGGCAGTCCAATCAGCCC. The V call is TRBV19, the J call TRBJ1-5; D unresolved. Read coverage stops 3 residues before the CDR3 terminus; the germline J gene supplies the remainder. CDR1 is LNHDA and CDR2 is SQIVND in the germline V gene (reference sequence). The V gene lost 1 base and the J gene lost 3 bases, with 16 bases spanning the gap. The CDR3 length is 17 residues.

This clone was detected a few times. The read halts 3 residues ahead of the CDR3 end, with the missing end drawn from the germline J gene. The rearrangement joins TRBV20-1 to TRBJ2-3, with 7 bases aligning to TRBD1. CDR1 and CDR2 from the germline V gene are DFQATT and SNEGSKA (reference sequence). The V gene end was trimmed by 6 bases and the J gene end by 0 bases; junction bases not matched to a gene: 6. The CDR3 has 14 residues. The CDR3 bases that were read are TGCAGTGCCTTCACAGGGGAAAGCACAGATACG. Its protein product is CSAFTGESTDT. The full CDR3 protein is CSAFTGESTDTQYF.

This clone was seen ten or more times. The CDR3 end falls 3 residues outside the read, so it is completed with the germline J gene. The chain uses TRBV20-1 and TRBJ1-2; D call uncertain. The germline gives CDR1 DFQATT, CDR2 SNEGSKA (reference sequence). The V end was cut by 3 bases, the J end by 0 bases, with 11 bases between. The length of the CDR3 is 14 residues. The covered CDR3 bases are TGCAGTGCTAGTCCCTCCCTTTCTAACTATGGC. Translation: CSASPSLSNYG. The full CDR3 sequence reads CSASPSLSNYGYTF.

Only a few counts were recorded for this clone. The read halts 3 residues ahead of the CDR3 end, with the missing end drawn from the germline J gene. The chain carries TRBV5-1 and TRBJ2-3, with 9 bases aligning to TRBD1. With V trimmed by 4 bases and J by 6 bases, 9 bases remained unmatched. CDR3 length equals 15 residues. Germline assignment: CDR1 SGHRS and CDR2 YFSETQ. CDR3 DNA (partial): TGCGCCAGCAGCACTCCAACAGGGGGCGGCGATACG. It specifies CASSTPTGGGDT. The CDR3, in full, reads CASSTPTGGGDTQYF.

Comments on this clone: The read stops 3 residues short of the end of the CDR3; the missing end is completed from the germline J gene. The rearrangement joins TRBV7-9 to TRBJ1-2, with TRBD1 matching over 9 bases. There are 14 residues in the CDR3. Germline values: CDR1 SEHNR, CDR2 FQNEAQ (reference sequence). V trimming: 5 bases; J trimming: 2 bases; junction bases outside the gene matches: 3. The CDR3 loop reads CASSAGQGNYGYTF. The CDR3 bases that were read are TGTGCCAGCAGCGCGGGACAGGGAAACTATGGC.

This clone was found many times. The read ends 3 residues before the CDR3 terminus; that terminus is restored from the germline J gene. The V gene is TRBV20-1, the J gene TRBJ1-2; TRBD1 aligns across 8 bases. After removal of 0 bases from V and 6 bases from J, the junction contained 6 bases not matched to a gene. From germline, CDR1 is DFQATT and CDR2 SNEGSKA (reference sequence). CDR3 length: 14 residues. The sequenced part of the CDR3 DNA is TGCAGTGCTAGAGATTGGACAGGGTTGAATGGC. Translation: CSARDWTGLNG. The full CDR3 is CSARDWTGLNGYTF.

This clone was seen a few times. The CDR3 goes on 3 residues after the read ends, and that part is filled in from the germline J gene. The chain is built from TRBV6-2 or TRBV6-3 and TRBJ2-7, with D possibly TRBD1 on 5 matching bases. Between the trimmed V and J ends, which lost 7 bases and 2 bases, there was a span of 18 bases. The CDR3 contains 15 residues. Germline CDR1 reads MNHEY; CDR2 reads SVGEGT. CDR3 DNA (partial): TGTGCCAGCATCCCCCTCCCAGGGTCAACCTACGAG. Residues: CASIPLPGSTYE. The full CDR3 protein is CASIPLPGSTYEQYF.

A word on this clone: The read gets to within 3 residues of the CDR3 end, and the germline J gene fills in the rest. The chain has TRBV2 and TRBJ2-7, with TRBD2 identical over 8 bases. Looked up from germline, CDR1 is SNHLY and CDR2 is FYNNEI. This CDR3 is built from 16 residues. V shed 6 bases and J 4 bases; nucleotides not matched to a gene: 14. Partial CDR3 DNA: TGTGCCAGCAGCTCCAATTCGGGACTAGGATGGTACGAG. This sequence encodes CASSSNSGLGWYE. From start to end, the CDR3 is CASSSNSGLGWYEQYF. Full variable domain (outside the CDR3, taken from reference TRBV2 and TRBJ2-7): EPEVTQTPSHQVTQMGQEVILRCVPISNHLYFYWYRQILGQKVEFLVSFYNNEISEKSEIFDDQFSVERPDGSNFTLKIRSTKLEDSAMYFCASSSNSGLGWYEQYFGPGTRLTVT.

Turning to this clone: The CDR3 is cut off 3 residues early in the read; its end comes from the germline J gene. The rearrangement uses TRBV30 and TRBJ2-7; no clear D. The CDR3 is 11 amino acids. The ends were cut back, 1 base at V and 6 bases at J, with 7 bases in the middle. Germline values: CDR1 GTSNPN, CDR2 SVGIG (reference sequence). The CDR3 spells CAWSGVSEQYF. CDR3 DNA (partial): TGTGCCTGGAGTGGCGTTAGCGAG.

There are a few counts of this clone. From the germline J gene comes the end of the CDR3, since the read stops 3 residues before it. The chain has TRBV19 and TRBJ2-7; no clear D. The germline V and J ends were trimmed by 6 bases and 5 bases, with 17 bases remaining between them. CDR3 size: 14 residues. CDR1 is LNHDA, CDR2 SQIVND, per germline (reference sequence). The sequenced part of the CDR3 DNA is TGTGCCAGTAGCCTGGCTCAGGTTGTCGACGAG. Translated, it gives CASSLAQVVDE. The full CDR3 is CASSLAQVVDEQYF.

The sample holds a few counts of this clone. The missing CDR3 end, 3 residues past where the read stops, is filled in from the germline J gene. This chain connects TRBV18 to TRBJ2-7; TRBD1 is a possible D gene (5 bases). V was clipped by 1 base and J by 3 bases, with 10 bases between them. This CDR3 spans 14 amino acids. CDR1 is KGHSH, CDR2 LQKENI, per germline. The part of the CDR3 DNA that was read is TGTGCCAGCTCACCACAGGGGTTAGGCTACGAG. Its protein product is CASSPQGLGYE. The complete CDR3 reads CASSPQGLGYEQYF.

This clone was seen a few times. Coverage ceases 3 residues before the CDR3 finishes, and the germline J gene fills in the end. The chain uses TRBV5-6 and TRBJ1-1; D remains ambiguous. CDR1 is SGHDT, CDR2 YYEEEE, per germline. This CDR3 contains 12 residues. This chain's CDR3 is CASSLVLEAAFF. Partial CDR3 DNA: TGTGCCAGCAGCTTGGTATTGGAAGCG.